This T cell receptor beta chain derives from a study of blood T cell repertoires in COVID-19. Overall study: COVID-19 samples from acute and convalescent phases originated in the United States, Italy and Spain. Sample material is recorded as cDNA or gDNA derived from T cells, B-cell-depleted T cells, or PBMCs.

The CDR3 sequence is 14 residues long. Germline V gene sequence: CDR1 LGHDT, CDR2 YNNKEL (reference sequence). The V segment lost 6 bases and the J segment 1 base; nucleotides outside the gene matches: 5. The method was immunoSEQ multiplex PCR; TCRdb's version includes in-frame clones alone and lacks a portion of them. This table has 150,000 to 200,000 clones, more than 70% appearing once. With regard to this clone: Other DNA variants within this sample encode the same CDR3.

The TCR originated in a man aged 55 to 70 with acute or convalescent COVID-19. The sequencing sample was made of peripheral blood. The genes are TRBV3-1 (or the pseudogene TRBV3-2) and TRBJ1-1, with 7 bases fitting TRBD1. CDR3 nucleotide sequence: TGTGCCAGCAGTCAACAGGGGTCGAACACTGAAGCTTTCTTT. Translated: CASSQQGSNTEAFF.